The present T cell receptor beta chain was sequenced within a study of T cells after yellow fever vaccination. Study-level points and caveats: Reappearance after the booster was seen for most primary-vaccination clones, at 95% to 97% CD4 and more than 80% CD8.

About this clonotype: Antigen specificity is unknown.

Universal primer sites and UMIs were introduced during 5'RACE template-switching synthesis of TCR cDNA. TCRdb independently ran MiXCR on the 5' RACE reads; one entry per CDR3 protein. The data hold about 340,000 distinct CDR3 sequences, with roughly 8.7% observed a single time. The material sequenced was PBMCs, taken on the day of the first yellow fever vaccination. This receptor was taken from a man younger than 35 who received the YFV17D yellow fever vaccine.

The CDR3 region is CASRTGRQGGYTF. CDR3 DNA: TGTGCCAGCAGAACAGGGCGGCAGGGTGGCTACACCTTC. The chain recombines TRBV12-3 or TRBV12-4 with TRBJ1-2, with D possibly TRBD1 on 6 matching bases. The CDR3 sequence is 13 residues long. The V and J ends lost 6 bases and 7 bases respectively, with 15 bases between them.